These 6 T cell receptor beta chains were all obtained from the same sample, sequenced in a study of control samples from healthy donors and cancer patients. Clones were read by immunoSEQ multiplex PCR, and TCRdb kept only the in-frame ones, dropping some. Of about 130,000 clones in the sample, 70% to 90% were seen once. The material sequenced was blood. The source is a man aged 50-59 years in good health.

The chain has TRBV6-1 and TRBJ2-5; D remains unclear. V was cut by 0 bases and J by 4 bases, with 12 bases left in between. This CDR3 spans 15 amino acids. CDR1 is MNHNS and CDR2 is SASEGT in the germline V gene. The CDR3 DNA reads as TGTGCCAGCAGTGAAGCGCGGCCAGTTGGAGAGACCCAGTACTTC. This gives the protein CASSEARPVGETQYF.

The J gene is TRBJ2-7, the V gene TRBV5-1; 8 bases agree with TRBD1. The J segment lost 0 bases and the V segment lost 3 bases, leaving 5 bases of the junction unmatched. This CDR3 is built from 15 residues. The germline gives CDR1 SGHRS, CDR2 YFSETQ. The CDR3 loop is CASSWGQVSSYEQYF. For the CDR3, the DNA is TGCGCCAGCAGCTGGGGACAGGTGAGCTCCTACGAGCAGTACTTC.

The rearrangement links TRBV6-5 to TRBJ1-5; TRBD1 is a possible D gene (5 bases). V was trimmed by 6 bases and J by 3 bases, leaving 12 bases between them. Germline CDR1 MNHEY, CDR2 SVGAGI. The CDR3 has 14 amino acids. The DNA for the CDR3 is TGTGCCAGCAGCCCCGACAGTTACAATCAGCCCCAGCATTTT. This codes for CASSPDSYNQPQHF.

The chain carries TRBV2 and TRBJ1-1, with no clear D. This CDR3 region has 14 residues. V lost 7 bases and J 4 bases, leaving 16 bases between the germline ends. CDR1 SNHLY and CDR2 FYNNEI come from the germline V gene. The CDR3 DNA sequence: TGTGCCAGCACGCGACCCCCCTCGGGCACTGAAGCTTTCTTT. It translates to CASTRPPSGTEAFF. The entire variable domain, with the rest obtained from reference TRBV2 and TRBJ1-1, is as follows: EPEVTQTPSHQVTQMGQEVILRCVPISNHLYFYWYRQILGQKVEFLVSFYNNEISEKSEIFDDQFSVERPDGSNFTLKIRSTKLEDSAMYFCASTRPPSGTEAFFGQGTRLTVV.

This clone was recorded once. This chain links TRBV3-1 (or the pseudogene TRBV3-2) with TRBJ2-2, with D perhaps TRBD1 (5 bases). The V gene's germline CDR1 is LGHDT and CDR2 YNNKEL (reference sequence). The CDR3 is made up of 14 amino acids. V dropped 4 bases and J dropped 4 bases, with 10 bases sitting between them. CDR3 region: CASSPTGATGELFF. The DNA of the CDR3 is TGTGCCAGCAGCCCCACAGGAGCCACCGGGGAGCTGTTTTTT.

This clone has more than one count but fewer than ten. The chain links TRBV29-1 to TRBJ2-1; D might be TRBD2 (5 bases). Trimming stripped 2 bases from V and 8 bases from J, with 10 bases between. This CDR3 is built from 12 residues. Germline CDR1 reads SQVTM; CDR2 reads ANQGSEA. The CDR3 spells CSVEPTGYEQFF. CDR3 sequence (DNA): TGCAGCGTTGAACCGACGGGGTATGAGCAGTTCTTC.